The 2 T cell receptor beta chains below come from one sample, sequenced in a study of blood T cells in healthy people across ages. Primed by a sample-barcoded 5' primer and a J-beta primer mix, a second PCR proceeded for 7 to 11 cycles. Each CDR3 protein is one row after TCRdb ran MiXCR on the 5' RACE reads. The profile shows hundreds of thousands of distinct CDR3 sequences, under 65% of them singletons. The sequencing sample was made of blood. The receptors shown here come from a woman aged 80 or over in good health.

This clonotype was counted at least ten times. The chain carries TRBV7-8 and TRBJ2-1; either TRBD1 or TRBD2 may supply D (5 bases each). Per the germline V gene, CDR1 is SGHVS and CDR2 is FQNEAQ. V was clipped by 3 bases and J by 0 bases, with 9 bases between them. The CDR3 length is 15 residues. CDR3 DNA: TGTGCCAGCAGCTTCAGGGAGACCTCCTACAATGAGCAGTTCTTC. Protein product: CASSFRETSYNEQFF.

This clonotype was seen many times. The junction shows a germline mismatch at one end, possibly a read error. V usage is TRBV11-2 and J usage is TRBJ2-1; a weak D match, TRBD2 (7 bases). In germline, CDR1 is SGHAT, CDR2 FQNNGV. CDR3 size: 14 residues. The CDR3 is CASTLGGAYNEQFF. The CDR3 DNA is TGTGCCAGCACCTTAGGGGGGGCATACAATGAGCAGTTCTTC.